The clone carrying this T cell receptor beta chain occurred many times. This CDR3 has 15 residues. The germline gives CDR1 SEHNR, CDR2 FQNEAQ (reference sequence). V dropped 1 base and J dropped 5; count of bases not matched to a gene: 5. This sample stems from a study of blood T cell repertoires in COVID-19. Assay used: immunoSEQ multiplex PCR; TCRdb lists only in-frame clones, some missing. The profile covers about 260,000 clones, with 75% to 90% appearing a single time and roughly 1.9% taken by the ten largest. The source material was peripheral blood. The V and J genes are TRBV7-9 and TRBJ2-1; TRBD2 agrees at 7 bases. This sequence was found in a man younger than 40 with active or convalescent COVID-19. The CDR3 reads CASSLGSSGNNEQFF. The CDR3 bases are TGTGCCAGCAGCTTAGGGTCCAGCGGGAACAATGAGCAGTTCTTC.